This T cell receptor (beta chain) was found in a study of cytomegalovirus exposure and HLA in healthy donors. As to this clone: Its antigen is not known.

Primers included in the PCR were 60 Vbeta and 13 Jbeta primers. The protocol was immunoSEQ multiplex PCR, while the TCRdb copy is restricted to in-frame clones and leaves out a portion. The data contain roughly 140,000 clones, around 9.6% of them singletons. CDR3 size: 13 residues. Germline V gene data show CDR1 as SQVTM and CDR2 as ANQGSEA. V lost 6 bases to trimming and J lost 4 bases, with 13 bases between them. Study results and limitations: Later analysis identified 16,000 or so TCR beta sequences associated with HLA alleles, using a false discovery rate threshold of 0.05. There were a few CMV-associated chains whose specificity for CMV antigens was confirmed in vitro.

Material: PBMCs. The sequence was collected from a male donor in good health and CMV-seronegative. V is TRBV29-1 and J is TRBJ1-3; no firm D call. The CDR3 here is CSVQSGRGNTIYF. In DNA, the CDR3 is TGCAGCGTACAAAGCGGTCGGGGAAACACCATATATTTT.